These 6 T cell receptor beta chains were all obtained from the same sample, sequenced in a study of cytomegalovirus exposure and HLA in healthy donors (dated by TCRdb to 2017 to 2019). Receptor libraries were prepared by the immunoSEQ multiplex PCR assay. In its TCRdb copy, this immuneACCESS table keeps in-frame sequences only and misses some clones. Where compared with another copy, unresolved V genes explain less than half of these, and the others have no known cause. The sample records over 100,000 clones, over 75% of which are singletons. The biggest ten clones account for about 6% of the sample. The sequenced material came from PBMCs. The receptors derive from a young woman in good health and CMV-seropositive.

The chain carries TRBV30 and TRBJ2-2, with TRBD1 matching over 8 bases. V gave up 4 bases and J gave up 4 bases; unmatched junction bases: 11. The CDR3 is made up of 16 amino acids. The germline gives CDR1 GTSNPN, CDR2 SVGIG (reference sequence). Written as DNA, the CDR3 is TGTGCCTGGAAGGAAGTTGGGGACAGGCTCACCGGGGAGCTGTTTTTT. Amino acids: CAWKEVGDRLTGELFF.

This CDR3 is CASSLSQNYGYTF. In DNA, the CDR3 is TGTGCCAGCAGCTTATCGCAGAACTATGGCTACACCTTC. The J gene is TRBJ1-2, the V gene TRBV13; D gene uncertain. V lost 2 bases and J 2 bases, leaving 6 bases between the germline ends. Germline CDR1 and CDR2: PRHDT and FYEKMQ (reference sequence). CDR3 size: 13 residues. The entire variable domain, with the rest obtained from reference TRBV13 and TRBJ1-2, is as follows: AAGVIQSPRHLIKEKRETATLKCYPIPRHDTVYWYQQGPGQDPQFLISFYEKMQSDKGSIPDRFSAQQFSDYHSELNMSSLELGDSALYFCASSLSQNYGYTFGSGTRLTVV.

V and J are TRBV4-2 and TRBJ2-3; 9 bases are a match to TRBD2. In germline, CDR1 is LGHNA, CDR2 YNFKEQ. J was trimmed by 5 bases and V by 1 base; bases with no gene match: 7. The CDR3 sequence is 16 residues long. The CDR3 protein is CASSQGVAGVGDTQYF. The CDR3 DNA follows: TGTGCCAGCAGCCAAGGGGTAGCGGGAGTAGGAGATACGCAGTATTTT.

CDR3 nucleotides: TGTGCCAGTAGCCTCCGGGACACCTCTGGAAACACCATATATTTT. This gives the protein CASSLRDTSGNTIYF. The rearrangement links TRBV19 to TRBJ1-3; possibly TRBD1 for D (6 bases). Trimming stripped 6 bases from V and 0 bases from J, with 12 bases between. The CDR3 is 15 residues long. Germline V CDR1 and CDR2: LNHDA, SQIVND (reference sequence).

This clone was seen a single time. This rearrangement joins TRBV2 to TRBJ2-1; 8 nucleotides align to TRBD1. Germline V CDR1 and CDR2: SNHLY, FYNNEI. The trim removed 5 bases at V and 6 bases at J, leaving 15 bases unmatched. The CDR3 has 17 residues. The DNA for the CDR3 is TGTGCCAGCAGTAAACGTCAGACAGGGGTAAATGCCAATGAGCAGTTCTTC. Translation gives CASSKRQTGVNANEQFF.

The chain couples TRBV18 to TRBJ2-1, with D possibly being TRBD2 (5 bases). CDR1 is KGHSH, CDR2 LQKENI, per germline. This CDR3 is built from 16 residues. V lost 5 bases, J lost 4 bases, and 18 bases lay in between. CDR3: CASSTGLVGSYNEQFF. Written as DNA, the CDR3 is TGTGCCAGCTCAACGGGATTAGTCGGGTCTTACAATGAGCAGTTCTTC.